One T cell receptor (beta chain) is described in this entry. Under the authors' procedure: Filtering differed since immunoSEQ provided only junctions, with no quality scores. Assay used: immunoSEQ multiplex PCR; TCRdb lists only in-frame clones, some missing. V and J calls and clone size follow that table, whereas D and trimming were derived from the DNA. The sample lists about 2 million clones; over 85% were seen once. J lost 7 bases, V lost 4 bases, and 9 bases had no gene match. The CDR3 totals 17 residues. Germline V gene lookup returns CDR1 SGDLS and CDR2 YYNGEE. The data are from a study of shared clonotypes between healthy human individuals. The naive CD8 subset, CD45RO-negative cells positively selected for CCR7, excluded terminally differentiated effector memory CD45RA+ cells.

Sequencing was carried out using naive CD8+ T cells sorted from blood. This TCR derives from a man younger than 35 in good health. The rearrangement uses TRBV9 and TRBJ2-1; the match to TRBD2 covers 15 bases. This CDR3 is CASSSGTSGRIENEQFF. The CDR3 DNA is TGTGCCAGCAGCTCCGGGACTAGCGGGAGGATTGAGAATGAGCAGTTCTTC.